This T cell receptor (beta chain) was observed in a study of breast tumors, draining lymph nodes, adjacent tissues. General study results and limits: Tumors had less TCR diversity than lymph nodes, more than nontumor tissue.

This clonotype was observed once. Antigen: not known. Since a much larger clone is just one base distant, this may be a read error. Samples came from axillary lymph nodes draining the breast cancer. With 4 bases removed from V and 9 bases from J, the gap between germline ends came to 15 bases. Germline V gives CDR1 LGHDT, CDR2 YNNKEL (reference sequence). CDR3 size: 13 residues. TCRdb analysed the multiplex PCR reads with MiXCR anew, one entry per CDR3 protein. The sample lists approximately 100,000 distinct CDR3 sequences, roughly 29% occurring once. The TCR was taken from a female donor with breast cancer. Some clones in this sample may be carry-over from other donors' samples. The J gene is TRBJ2-5, the V gene TRBV3-1; D perhaps matches TRBD2 (6 bases). The sample comprised axillary lymph node tissue. CDR3 amino acids: CASSPGTREAQYF. CDR3 DNA sequence: TGTGCCAGCAGCCCCGGGACGAGGGAGGCCCAGTACTTC.